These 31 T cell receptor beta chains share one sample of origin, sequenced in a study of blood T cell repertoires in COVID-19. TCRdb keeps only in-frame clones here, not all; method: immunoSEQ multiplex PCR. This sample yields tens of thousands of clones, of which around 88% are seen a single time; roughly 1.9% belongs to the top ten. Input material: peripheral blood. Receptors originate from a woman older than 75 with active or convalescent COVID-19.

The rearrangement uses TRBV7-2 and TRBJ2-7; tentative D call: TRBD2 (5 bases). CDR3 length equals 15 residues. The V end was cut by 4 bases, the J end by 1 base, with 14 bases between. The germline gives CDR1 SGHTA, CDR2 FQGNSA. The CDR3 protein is CASSSQTGRSYEQYF. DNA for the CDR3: TGTGCCAGCAGCTCCCAAACGGGGAGATCCTACGAGCAGTACTTC.

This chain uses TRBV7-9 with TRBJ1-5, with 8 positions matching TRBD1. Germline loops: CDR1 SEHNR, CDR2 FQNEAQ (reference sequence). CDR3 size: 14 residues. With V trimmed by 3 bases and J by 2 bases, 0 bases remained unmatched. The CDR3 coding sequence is TGTGCCAGCAGCTTGGACAGGGGCAATCAGCCCCAGCATTTT. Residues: CASSLDRGNQPQHF.

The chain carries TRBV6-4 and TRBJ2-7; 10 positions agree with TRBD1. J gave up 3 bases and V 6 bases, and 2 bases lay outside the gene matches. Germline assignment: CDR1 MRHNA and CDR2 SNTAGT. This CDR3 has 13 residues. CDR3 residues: CASSRDRGYEQYF. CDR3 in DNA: TGTGCCAGCAGCCGGGACAGGGGCTACGAGCAGTACTTC.

CDR3 coding DNA: TGTGCCAGTAACACTCAGGGGATGGATACCTCCTATAATTCACCCCTCCACTTT. Protein: CASNTQGMDTSYNSPLHF. This chain joins TRBV19 and TRBJ1-6; D is possibly TRBD1 (6 bases). Looked up from germline, CDR1 is LNHDA and CDR2 is SQIVND (reference sequence). The CDR3 totals 18 residues. The ends were cut back, 7 bases at V and 0 bases at J, with 19 bases in the middle. Filled out from reference TRBV19 and TRBJ1-6, the complete variable domain reads DGGITQSPKYLFRKEGQNVTLSCEQNLNHDAMYWYRQDPGQGLRLIYYSQIVNDFQKGDIAEGYSVSREKKESFPLTVTSAQKNPTAFYLCASNTQGMDTSYNSPLHFGNGTRLTVT.

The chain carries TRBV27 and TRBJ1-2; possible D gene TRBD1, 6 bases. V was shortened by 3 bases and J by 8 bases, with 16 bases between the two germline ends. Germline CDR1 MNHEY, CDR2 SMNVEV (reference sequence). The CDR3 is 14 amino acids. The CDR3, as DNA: TGTGCCAGCAGTTTTTCGACAGGCCCTTGGGGCTACACCTTC. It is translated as CASSFSTGPWGYTF.

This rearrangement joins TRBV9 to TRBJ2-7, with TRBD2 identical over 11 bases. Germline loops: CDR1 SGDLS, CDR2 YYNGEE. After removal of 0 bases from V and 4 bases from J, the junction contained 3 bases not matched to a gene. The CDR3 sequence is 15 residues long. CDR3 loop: CASSVGLAGNYEQYF. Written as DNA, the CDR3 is TGTGCCAGCAGCGTAGGACTAGCGGGAAATTACGAGCAGTACTTC.

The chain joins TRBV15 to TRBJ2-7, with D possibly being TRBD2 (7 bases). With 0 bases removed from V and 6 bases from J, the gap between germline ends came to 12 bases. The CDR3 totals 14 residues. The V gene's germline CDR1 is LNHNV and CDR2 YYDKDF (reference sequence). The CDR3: CATSRDVGGREQYF. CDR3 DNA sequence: TGTGCCACCAGCAGAGATGTCGGGGGGCGCGAGCAGTACTTC.

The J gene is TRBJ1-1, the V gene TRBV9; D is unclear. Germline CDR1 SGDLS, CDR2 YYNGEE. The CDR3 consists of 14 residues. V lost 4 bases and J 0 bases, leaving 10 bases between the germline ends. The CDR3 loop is CASSLDIMNTEAFF. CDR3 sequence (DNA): TGTGCCAGCAGCCTTGACATCATGAACACTGAAGCTTTCTTT.

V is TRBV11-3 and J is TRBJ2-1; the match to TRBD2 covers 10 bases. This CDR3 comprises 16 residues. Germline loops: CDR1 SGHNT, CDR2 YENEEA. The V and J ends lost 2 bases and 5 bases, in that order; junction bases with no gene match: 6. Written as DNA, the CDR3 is TGTGCCAGCAGCTTACAGGGCGGACTAGCGGACAATGAGCAGTTCTTC. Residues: CASSLQGGLADNEQFF.

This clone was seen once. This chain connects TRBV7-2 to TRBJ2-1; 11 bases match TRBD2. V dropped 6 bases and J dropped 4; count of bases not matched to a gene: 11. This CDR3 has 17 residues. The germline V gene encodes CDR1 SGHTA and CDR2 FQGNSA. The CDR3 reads CASRFSPSSGRYNEQFF. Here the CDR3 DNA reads TGTGCCAGCAGGTTTTCCCCCTCTAGCGGGAGGTACAATGAGCAGTTCTTC.

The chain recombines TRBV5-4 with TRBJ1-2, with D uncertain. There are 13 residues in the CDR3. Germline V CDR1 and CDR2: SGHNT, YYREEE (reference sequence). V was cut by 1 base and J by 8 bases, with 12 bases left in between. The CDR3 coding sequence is TGTGCCAGCAGCTTGCGGGTTGAGTACGGCTACACCTTC. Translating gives CASSLRVEYGYTF.

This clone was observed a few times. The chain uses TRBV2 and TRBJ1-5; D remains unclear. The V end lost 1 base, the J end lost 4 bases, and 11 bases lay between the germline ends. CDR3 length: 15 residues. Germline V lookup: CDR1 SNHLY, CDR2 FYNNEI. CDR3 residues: CASSEEVTPNQPQHF. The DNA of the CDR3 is TGTGCCAGCAGTGAAGAGGTGACACCAAATCAGCCCCAGCATTTT.

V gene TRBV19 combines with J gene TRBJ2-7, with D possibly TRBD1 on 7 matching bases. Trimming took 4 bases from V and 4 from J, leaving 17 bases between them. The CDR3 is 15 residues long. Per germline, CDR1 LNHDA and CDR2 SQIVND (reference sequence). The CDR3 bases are TGTGCCAGTAGTAAGACAGGGCGACTAGTATACGAGCAGTACTTC. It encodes CASSKTGRLVYEQYF.

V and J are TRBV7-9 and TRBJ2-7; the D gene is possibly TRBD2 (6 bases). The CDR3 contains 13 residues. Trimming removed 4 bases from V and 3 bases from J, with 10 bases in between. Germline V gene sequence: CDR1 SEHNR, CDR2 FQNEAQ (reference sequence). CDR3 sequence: CASSYRRGYEQYF. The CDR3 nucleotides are TGTGCCAGCAGCTACCGGAGGGGCTACGAGCAGTACTTC.

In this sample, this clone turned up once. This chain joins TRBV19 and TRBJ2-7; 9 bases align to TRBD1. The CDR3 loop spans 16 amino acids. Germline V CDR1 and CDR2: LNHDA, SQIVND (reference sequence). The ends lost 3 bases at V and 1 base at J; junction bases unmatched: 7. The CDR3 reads CASSIRDRASSYEQYF. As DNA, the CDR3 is TGTGCCAGTAGTATCAGGGACAGGGCGTCTTCCTACGAGCAGTACTTC.

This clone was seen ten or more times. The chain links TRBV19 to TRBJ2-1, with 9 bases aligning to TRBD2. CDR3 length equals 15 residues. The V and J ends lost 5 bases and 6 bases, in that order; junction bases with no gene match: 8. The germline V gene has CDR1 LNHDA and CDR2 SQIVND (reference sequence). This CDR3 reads CASSFEAGGPNEQFF. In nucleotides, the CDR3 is TGTGCCAGTAGTTTCGAGGCGGGGGGGCCCAATGAGCAGTTCTTC. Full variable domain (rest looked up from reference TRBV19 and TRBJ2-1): DGGITQSPKYLFRKEGQNVTLSCEQNLNHDAMYWYRQDPGQGLRLIYYSQIVNDFQKGDIAEGYSVSREKKESFPLTVTSAQKNPTAFYLCASSFEAGGPNEQFFGPGTRLTVL.

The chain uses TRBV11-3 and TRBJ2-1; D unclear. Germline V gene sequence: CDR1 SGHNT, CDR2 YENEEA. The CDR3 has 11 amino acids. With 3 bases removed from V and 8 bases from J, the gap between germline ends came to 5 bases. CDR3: CASSFYDEQFF. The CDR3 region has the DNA TGTGCCAGCAGCTTTTATGATGAGCAGTTCTTC.

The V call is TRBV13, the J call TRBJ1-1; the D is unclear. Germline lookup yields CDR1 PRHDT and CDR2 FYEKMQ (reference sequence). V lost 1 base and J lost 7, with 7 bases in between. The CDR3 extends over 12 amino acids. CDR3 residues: CASSLEYSEAFF. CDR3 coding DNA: TGTGCCAGCAGCTTAGAGTATAGTGAAGCTTTCTTT.

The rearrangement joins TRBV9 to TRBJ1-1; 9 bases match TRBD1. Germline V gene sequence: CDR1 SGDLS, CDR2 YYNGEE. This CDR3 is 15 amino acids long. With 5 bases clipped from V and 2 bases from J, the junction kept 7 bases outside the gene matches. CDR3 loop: CASSVMTGGNTEAFF. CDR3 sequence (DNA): TGTGCCAGCAGTGTTATGACAGGGGGAAACACTGAAGCTTTCTTT.

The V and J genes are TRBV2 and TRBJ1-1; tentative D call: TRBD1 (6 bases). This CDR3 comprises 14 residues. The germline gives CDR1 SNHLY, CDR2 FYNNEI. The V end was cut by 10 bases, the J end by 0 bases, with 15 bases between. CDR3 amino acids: CATLGQLMNTEAFF. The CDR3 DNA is TGTGCCACCCTTGGACAGCTCATGAACACTGAAGCTTTCTTT.

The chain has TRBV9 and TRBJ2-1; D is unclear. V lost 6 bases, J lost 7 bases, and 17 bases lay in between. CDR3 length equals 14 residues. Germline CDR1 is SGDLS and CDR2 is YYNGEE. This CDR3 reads CASNLFASSNEQFF. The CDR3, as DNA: TGTGCCAGCAACCTCTTTGCGAGTAGTAATGAGCAGTTCTTC.

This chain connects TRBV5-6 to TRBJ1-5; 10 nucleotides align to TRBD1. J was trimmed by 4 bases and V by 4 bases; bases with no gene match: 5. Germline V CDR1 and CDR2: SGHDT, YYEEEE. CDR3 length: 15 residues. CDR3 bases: TGTGCCAGCAGCAACGGACAGGGGGTAAATCAGCCCCAGCATTTT. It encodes CASSNGQGVNQPQHF.

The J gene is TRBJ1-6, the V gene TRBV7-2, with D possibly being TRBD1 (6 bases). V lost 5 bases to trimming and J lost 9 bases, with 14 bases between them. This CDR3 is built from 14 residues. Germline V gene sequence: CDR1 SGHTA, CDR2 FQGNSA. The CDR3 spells CASSPSTGTSPLHF. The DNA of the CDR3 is TGTGCCAGCAGCCCATCGACAGGTACTTCACCCCTCCACTTT.

CDR3 protein: CASSPRNQPQHF. The DNA for the CDR3 is TGTGCCAGCAGCCCCCGGAATCAGCCCCAGCATTTT. The chain is built from TRBV7-2 and TRBJ1-5; no clear D. This CDR3 has 12 amino acids. Between the trimmed V and J ends, which lost 5 bases and 4 bases, there was a span of 6 bases. CDR1 SGHTA and CDR2 FQGNSA come from the germline V gene.

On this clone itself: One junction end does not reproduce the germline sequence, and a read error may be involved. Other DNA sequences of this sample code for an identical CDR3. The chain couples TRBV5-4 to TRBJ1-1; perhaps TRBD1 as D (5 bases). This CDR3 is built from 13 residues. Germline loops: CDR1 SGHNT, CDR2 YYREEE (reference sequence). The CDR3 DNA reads TGCGCCAGCAGCTTGGAGGTGACAGCCGAAGCTTTCTTT. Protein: CASSLEVTAEAFF. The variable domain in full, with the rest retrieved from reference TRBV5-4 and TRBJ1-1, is ETGVTQSPTHLIKTRGQQVTLRCSSQSGHNTVSWYQQALGQGPQFIFQYYREEENGRGNFPPRFSGLQFPNYSSELNVNALELDDSALYLCASSLEVTAEAFFGQGTRLTVV.

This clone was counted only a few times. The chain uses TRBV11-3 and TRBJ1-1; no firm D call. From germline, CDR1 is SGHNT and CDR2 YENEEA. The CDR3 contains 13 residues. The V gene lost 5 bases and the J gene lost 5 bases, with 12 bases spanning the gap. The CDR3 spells CASSPRMRTEAFF. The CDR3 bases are TGTGCCAGCAGCCCCCGGATGCGGACTGAAGCTTTCTTT.

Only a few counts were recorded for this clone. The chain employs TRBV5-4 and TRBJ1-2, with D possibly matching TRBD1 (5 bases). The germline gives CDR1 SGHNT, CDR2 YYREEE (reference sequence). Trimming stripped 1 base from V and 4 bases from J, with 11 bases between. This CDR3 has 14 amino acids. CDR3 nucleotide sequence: TGTGCCAGCAGCTTGCGGCAGGGAATCTATGGCTACACCTTC. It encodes CASSLRQGIYGYTF.

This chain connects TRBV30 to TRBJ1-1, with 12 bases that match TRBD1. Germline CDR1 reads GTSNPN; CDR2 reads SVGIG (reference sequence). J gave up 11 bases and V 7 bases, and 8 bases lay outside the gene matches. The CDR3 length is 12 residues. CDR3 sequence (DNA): TGTGCCTCGTCCGGGACAGGGGGCTTGGCTTTCTTT. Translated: CASSGTGGLAFF. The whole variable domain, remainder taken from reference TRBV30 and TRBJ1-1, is SQTIHQWPATLVQPVGSPLSLECTVEGTSNPNLYWYRQAAGRGLQLLFYSVGIGQISSEVPQNLSASRPQDRQFILSSKKLLLSDSGFYLCASSGTGGLAFFGQGTRLTVV.

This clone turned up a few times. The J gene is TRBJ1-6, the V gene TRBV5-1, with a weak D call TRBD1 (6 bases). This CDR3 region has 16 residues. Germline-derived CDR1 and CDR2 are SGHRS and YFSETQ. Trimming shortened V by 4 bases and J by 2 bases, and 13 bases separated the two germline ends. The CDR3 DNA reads TGCGCCAGCAGCCTAAACAGGGCGACCTATAATTCACCCCTCCACTTT. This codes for CASSLNRATYNSPLHF.

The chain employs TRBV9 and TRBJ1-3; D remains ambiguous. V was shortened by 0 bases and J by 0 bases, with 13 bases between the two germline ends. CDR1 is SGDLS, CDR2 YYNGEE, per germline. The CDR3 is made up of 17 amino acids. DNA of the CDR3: TGTGCCAGCAGCGTAGCTTCCCCGGGTGTCTCTGGAAACACCATATATTTT. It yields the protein CASSVASPGVSGNTIYF.

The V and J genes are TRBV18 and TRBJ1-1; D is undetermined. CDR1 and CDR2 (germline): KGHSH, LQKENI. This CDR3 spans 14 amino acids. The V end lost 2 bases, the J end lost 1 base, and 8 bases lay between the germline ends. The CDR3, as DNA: TGTGCCAGCTCACCAGAGGTGACGAACACTGAAGCTTTCTTT. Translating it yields CASSPEVTNTEAFF.